The 15 T cell receptor beta chains listed next were all sequenced from one sample in a study of kidney transplant recipient with SARS-CoV-2 infection. Via MiXCR, TCRdb re-called the reads, giving one row per CDR3 protein. The profile covers approximately 240,000 distinct CDR3 sequences, with 29% appearing a single time and roughly 7.3% taken by the ten largest. This sample comprised a blood sample, obtained at baseline and on day 111 from a kidney transplant recipient. These receptors came from a male patient between 25 and 40 years old who had COVID-19 and was a kidney transplant recipient. Some T cells may be provided by the graft donor.

This clonotype has at least ten counts. The chain combines TRBV3-2 with TRBJ2-1. TRBV3-2 is a pseudogene segment. The CDR3 runs 11 residues. The CDR3, as DNA: TGTGCCAGCAGCCAATTCAGAGAGCAGTTCTTC. As protein: CASSQFREQFF.

At least ten counts were recorded for this clonotype. This chain joins TRBV6-9 and TRBJ1-2; D gene ambiguous. Trimming stripped 5 bases from V and 4 bases from J, with 23 bases between. This CDR3 is built from 17 residues. Looked up from germline, CDR1 is MNHGY and CDR2 is SVAAGI. The CDR3 is CASSKNGPYGKTYGYTF. The CDR3 DNA reads as TGTGCCAGCAGTAAAAACGGGCCTTACGGAAAGACCTATGGCTACACCTTC.

The chain has TRBV19 and TRBJ2-1; 9 bases map to TRBD2. Germline CDR1 LNHDA, CDR2 SQIVND (reference sequence). V gave up 11 bases and J gave up 4 bases; unmatched junction bases: 18. The CDR3 extends over 17 amino acids. The DNA of the CDR3 is TGTGCCGCTGGGACTAGCTACCTAACTGAGACTTACAATGAGCAGTTCTTC. Protein product: CAAGTSYLTETYNEQFF.

Comment on this clonotype: Just one base apart from a much larger clone, this may be a read error. The chain combines TRBV4-2 with TRBJ2-5; D remains ambiguous. CDR1 is LGHNA and CDR2 is YNFKEQ in the germline V gene. The CDR3 loop spans 16 amino acids. Trimming shortened V by 0 bases and J by 11 bases, and 22 bases separated the two germline ends. CDR3 DNA sequence: TGTGCCAGCAGCCAAGATCTTACTACCCGTTCCGACGGGCAGTACTTC. Translation gives CASSQDLTTRSDGQYF.

This clonotype was seen many times. This chain uses TRBV3-1 with TRBJ2-2; D is uncertain. V lost 5 bases to trimming and J lost 5 bases, with 24 bases between them. Germline loops: CDR1 LGHDT, CDR2 YNNKEL (reference sequence). This CDR3 region has 18 residues. DNA for the CDR3: TGTGCCAGCAGCACATGCGCTCCCATTTCAGGCTTGACCGGGGAGCTGTTTTTT. Translating gives CASSTCAPISGLTGELFF.

Details on this clonotype: The CDR3 end shows no conserved phenylalanine or tryptophan, and so a read error is likely. The gene calls are TRBV18 and TRBJ2-7, with 8 bases fitting TRBD1. The CDR3 runs 14 residues. CDR1 and CDR2 from the germline V gene are KGHSH and LQKENI. V was clipped by 4 bases and J by 6 bases; unmatched bases: 8. Written as DNA, the CDR3 is TGTGCCAGCTCACTAGGGGGAACAGGGGGCGAGCAGTACCTC. Translated, it gives CASSLGGTGGEQYL.

Of note for this clonotype: The junction shows a germline mismatch at one end, possibly a read error. The chain joins TRBV6-2 or TRBV6-3 to TRBJ2-1, with a weak D call TRBD2 (6 bases). CDR3 length: 16 amino acids. Germline assignment: CDR1 MNHEY and CDR2 SVGEGT. CDR3 bases: TGTGCCAGCAGAGCGGTCCTGCTAGCGACCGACAGTGAGCAGTTCTTT. Amino acid sequence: CASRAVLLATDSEQFF.

This clonotype was observed many times. The chain has TRBV2 and TRBJ1-1, with TRBD1 matching 9 bases. Germline values: CDR1 SNHLY, CDR2 FYNNEI. The CDR3 extends over 15 amino acids. V lost 6 bases and J lost 4; bases outside the gene matches: 9. The CDR3, as DNA: TGTGCCAGCAGCCTTCTGGGACAGGGCGGCACTGAAGCTTTCTTT. Its protein product is CASSLLGQGGTEAFF. The whole variable domain, remainder taken from reference TRBV2 and TRBJ1-1, is EPEVTQTPSHQVTQMGQEVILRCVPISNHLYFYWYRQILGQKVEFLVSFYNNEISEKSEIFDDQFSVERPDGSNFTLKIRSTKLEDSAMYFCASSLLGQGGTEAFFGQGTRLTVV.

A remark on this clonotype: This may come from a read error, since a much larger clone is one base off. This chain joins TRBV24-1 and TRBJ2-3; D is unclear. TRBJ1-5 matches the DNA end more closely, so the J call is doubtful. From germline, CDR1 is KGHDR and CDR2 SFDVKD. The CDR3 extends over 12 amino acids. The DNA of the CDR3 is TGTGCCACCAGTGCTAACACAGATACGCAGCATTTT. It translates to CATSANTDTQHF.

This clonotype has a count of ten or more. This chain uses TRBV27 with TRBJ1-5, with TRBD1 matching 7 bases. The CDR3 consists of 14 residues. Per germline, CDR1 MNHEY and CDR2 SMNVEV (reference sequence). Unmatched junction bases numbered 2, after V lost 2 bases and J lost 4 bases. The CDR3 DNA follows: TGTGCCAGCAGTTTAGCAGGGGGTAATCAGCCCCAGCATTTT. Protein sequence: CASSLAGGNQPQHF.

On this clonotype: A much bigger clone sits one base away, suggesting this may be a read error. V and J are TRBV19 and TRBJ2-2, with 8 nucleotides matching TRBD1. This CDR3 is 14 amino acids long. CDR1 and CDR2 from the germline V gene are LNHDA and SQIVND (reference sequence). The CDR3, as DNA: TGTGCCAGTAGTACACCAGGGGGCTATGGGGAGCCGTTTTTT. Translating gives CASSTPGGYGEPFF.

This clonotype was found a few times. The rearrangement joins TRBV15 to TRBJ2-3; tentatively, D is TRBD2 (5 bases). CDR1 LNHNV and CDR2 YYDKDF come from the germline V gene (reference sequence). The V end lost 3 bases, the J end lost 6 bases, and 7 bases lay between the germline ends. The CDR3 runs to 12 residues. The CDR3 spells CATSRRRDTQYF. CDR3 nucleotides: TGTGCCACCAGCAGGCGGAGGGATACGCAGTATTTT. Looking up the rest from reference TRBV15 and TRBJ2-3 gives the full variable domain: DAMVIQNPRYQVTQFGKPVTLSCSQTLNHNVMYWYQQKSSQAPKLLFHYYDKDFNNEADTPDNFQSRRPNTSFCFLDIRSPGLGDTAMYLCATSRRRDTQYFGPGTRLTVL.

The V and J genes are TRBV19 and TRBJ2-5, with D possibly TRBD1 on 6 matching bases. From germline, CDR1 is LNHDA and CDR2 SQIVND (reference sequence). This CDR3 comprises 14 residues. Trimming took 3 bases from V and 7 from J, leaving 15 bases between them. The CDR3: CASSIRAGDATQYF. The CDR3 coding sequence is TGTGCCAGTAGTATTCGCGCAGGGGACGCGACCCAGTACTTC.

This clonotype was recorded many times. V and J are TRBV6-4 and TRBJ2-5; 13 bases line up with TRBD2. CDR1 is MRHNA and CDR2 is SNTAGT in the germline V gene. The CDR3 is 20 amino acids. Unmatched junction bases numbered 16, after V lost 1 base and J lost 5 bases. Written as DNA, the CDR3 is TGTGCCAGCAGTGACTACCTCGAGGGACTAGCGGGACCCAGAGGGGAGACCCAGTACTTC. Protein product: CASSDYLEGLAGPRGETQYF.

This clonotype appeared many times. The rearrangement links TRBV6-5 to TRBJ1-1; D unclear. V was pared by 5 bases and J by 1 base, with 8 bases between. Germline CDR1 and CDR2: MNHEY and SVGAGI. This CDR3 has 13 residues. CDR3 nucleotide sequence: TGTGCCAGCAGTGCCAGTCCGAACACTGAAGCTTTCTTT. This gives the protein CASSASPNTEAFF.